What follows is one T cell receptor beta chain and its context. Its matching antigen is unknown. The same CDR3 arises from other DNA sequences in this sample as well. These data belong to a study of radiotherapy plus CTLA-4 blockade in lung cancer. Across the whole study: Objective responses were seen in about a sixth of patients, disease control in around 31%. Findings of the study overall: Once radiotherapy plus ipilimumab had been given, TCR clones derived from tumor expanded in blood.

Using immunoSEQ multiplex PCR, the repertoire was profiled, and TCRdb retains in-frame clones only, with some absent. The sample has 43,000 or so clones, roughly four fifths seen once. The CDR3 length is 12 residues. Germline CDR1 SGHTA, CDR2 FQGNSA. The V and J ends lost 0 bases and 5 bases respectively, with 4 bases between them. The starting material was peripheral blood, obtained from a patient treated with radiotherapy plus ipilimumab. The rearrangement joins TRBV7-2 to TRBJ2-5; D not resolved. The receptor was derived from a human donor with non-small cell lung cancer who had a complete response to radiotherapy plus ipilimumab. CDR3 in DNA: TGTGCCAGCAGCTTAGCGCGTGAGACCCAGTACTTC. Protein sequence: CASSLARETQYF.